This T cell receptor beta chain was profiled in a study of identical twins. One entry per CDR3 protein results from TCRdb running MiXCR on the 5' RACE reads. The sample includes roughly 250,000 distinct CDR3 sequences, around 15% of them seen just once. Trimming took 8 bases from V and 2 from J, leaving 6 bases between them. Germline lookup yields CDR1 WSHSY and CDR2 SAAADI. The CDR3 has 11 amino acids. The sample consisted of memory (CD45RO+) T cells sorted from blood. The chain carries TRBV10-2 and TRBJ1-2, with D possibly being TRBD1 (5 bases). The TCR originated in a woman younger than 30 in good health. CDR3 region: CASGQNYGYTF. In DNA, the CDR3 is TGCGCCAGCGGACAAAACTATGGCTACACCTTC.